The present T cell receptor (beta chain) was sequenced within a study of T cell responses to AZD1222 COVID-19 vaccine. Study-wide background: Pooled in the analysis were second doses at about 4 or about 12 weeks. Whole-study findings and limits: Vaccine-related CD4 TCRs covered spike, predominating at 160-218 and 743-854.

This CDR3 has 12 amino acids. V was shortened by 4 bases and J by 8 bases, with 12 bases between the two germline ends. In germline, CDR1 is SGHNT, CDR2 YYREEE (reference sequence). Comment on this clone: What it binds is not known.

Some clones are missing from TCRdb's copy, which holds only in-frame ones; the method was immunoSEQ multiplex PCR. This sample has about 140,000 clones; about 94% occur once, and the top ten carry about 3.8%. The material sequenced was peripheral blood, taken on day 0 of AZD1222 vaccination. The clonotype was recovered from an adult in good health. This chain uses TRBV5-4 with TRBJ1-2; no definite D call. In DNA form, the CDR3 reads TGTGCCAGCAGCCCGGACGGACCGGGCTACACCTTC. Translated, it gives CASSPDGPGYTF.